Following are 6 T cell receptor beta chains from one sample sequenced in a study of Ad26.COV2.S vaccination and SARS-CoV-2 variants. This sample's treatment: roughly 20 received Ad26.COV2.S at low or high dose, single or two shots; several received placebo; per-sample allocation not given. Collection of the samples took place on day 63 after the first injection of vaccine or placebo. Only in-frame clones appear in the TCRdb table, and some are missing; sequencing was by immunoSEQ multiplex PCR. The sample holds roughly 380,000 clones, around nine tenths seen once. The sequencing used peripheral blood, collected in a trial of Ad26.COV2.S vaccine versus placebo. The receptors originated from a person aged 18 to 59 who received the Ad26.COV2.S COVID-19 vaccine or a placebo.

V usage is TRBV7-4 and J usage is TRBJ2-1; D uncertain. The CDR3 loop spans 14 amino acids. Germline V lookup: CDR1 SGHVT, CDR2 SQSDAQ. Between the trimmed V and J ends, which lost 5 bases and 3 bases, there was a span of 11 bases. CDR3 sequence reads: CASSPGLGYNEQFF. DNA for the CDR3: TGTGCCAGCAGCCCCGGTTTGGGCTACAATGAGCAGTTCTTC.

V is TRBV27 and J is TRBJ1-6; D is unresolved. CDR1 and CDR2 (germline): MNHEY, SMNVEV (reference sequence). The V end was cut by 4 bases, the J end by 7 bases, with 8 bases between. The CDR3 length is 13 residues. CDR3 sequence (DNA): TGTGCCAGCAGTTGGGGAGCGAATTCACCCCTCCACTTT. It codes for CASSWGANSPLHF.

The CDR3 nucleotides read TGCGCCAGCAGCCAAGATGCTGGGAACACTGAAGCTTTCTTT. Residues: CASSQDAGNTEAFF. This chain uses TRBV4-1 with TRBJ1-1; no definite D call. The CDR3 runs to 14 residues. The ends were cut back, 0 bases at V and 1 base at J, with 6 bases in the middle. Per the germline V gene, CDR1 is MGHRA and CDR2 is YSYEKL.

CDR3 coding DNA: TGCAGCGTGATTCTGGGGGCAGATACGCAGTATTTT. This sequence encodes CSVILGADTQYF. The chain employs TRBV29-1 and TRBJ2-3; the D call may be TRBD1 or TRBD2 (5 bases each). Looked up from germline, CDR1 is SQVTM and CDR2 is ANQGSEA. The CDR3 is 12 residues long. The V end was cut by 6 bases, the J end by 4 bases, with 11 bases between.

The chain carries TRBV7-9 and TRBJ2-1, with D perhaps matching TRBD1 or TRBD2 (5 bases each). The CDR3 has 13 amino acids. The V gene lost 7 bases and the J gene lost 5 bases, with 12 bases spanning the gap. From germline, CDR1 is SEHNR and CDR2 FQNEAQ (reference sequence). This chain's CDR3 is CASTPGPDNEQFF. CDR3 sequence (DNA): TGTGCCAGCACCCCGGGGCCGGACAATGAGCAGTTCTTC.

V usage is TRBV27 and J usage is TRBJ2-5; D is possibly TRBD1 (7 bases). The CDR3 contains 18 residues. Germline lookup yields CDR1 MNHEY and CDR2 SMNVEV (reference sequence). Trimming left V 5 bases short and J 0 bases short, with 22 bases between. The CDR3 sequence: CASSPPPRRGRYQETQYF. In DNA, the CDR3 is TGTGCCAGCAGTCCCCCCCCACGGAGGGGGCGATACCAAGAGACCCAGTACTTC.